The 15 T cell receptor beta chains below all came from one sample that was sequenced in a study of shared clonotypes between healthy human individuals. Naive-designated CD8 cells lacked CD45RO, were positively enriched for CCR7, and omitted terminally differentiated effector memory CD45RA+ cells. The assay was immunoSEQ multiplex PCR, and TCRdb's table has in-frame clones only and misses some. The sample has about 1.9 million clones, just over 90% seen once. The sample comprised naive CD8+ T cells from PBMCs. The receptors were sampled from a man aged 18 to 29 in good health. Some clones in this sample may be carry-over from other donors' samples.

The chain combines TRBV2 with TRBJ2-7; weak D call: TRBD1 (5 bases). The V end lost 7 bases, the J end lost 5 bases, and 18 bases lay between the germline ends. The CDR3 consists of 14 residues. Germline CDR1 reads SNHLY; CDR2 reads FYNNEI. For the CDR3, the DNA is TGTGCCAGCACATCCAGGAGACAGAATGACGAGCAGTACTTC. Translation gives CASTSRRQNDEQYF.

The gene calls are TRBV10-1 and TRBJ2-7, with D hard to call. The CDR3 is made up of 13 amino acids. The germline V gene encodes CDR1 WNHNN and CDR2 SYGVQD (reference sequence). V was cut by 3 bases and J by 4 bases, with 10 bases left in between. The CDR3 sequence: CASSEGWEYEQYF. The CDR3 DNA sequence: TGCGCCAGCAGTGAAGGATGGGAATACGAGCAGTACTTC.

The gene calls are TRBV18 and TRBJ2-1; TRBD1 matches 10 bases. This CDR3 has 15 amino acids. Unmatched junction bases numbered 5, after V lost 5 bases and J lost 4 bases. Germline V gene lookup returns CDR1 KGHSH and CDR2 LQKENI. The CDR3 DNA follows: TGTGCCAGCTCAACGCCGGGACAGGGGTACAATGAGCAGTTCTTC. Translated, it gives CASSTPGQGYNEQFF.

V gene TRBV29-1 combines with J gene TRBJ2-5; 8 bases line up with TRBD2. With 6 bases clipped from V and 5 bases from J, the junction kept 11 bases outside the gene matches. The CDR3 is made up of 14 amino acids. CDR1 and CDR2 from the germline V gene are SQVTM and ANQGSEA. The CDR3 loop reads CSVKLAAPGETQYF. The CDR3 DNA follows: TGCAGCGTAAAACTAGCGGCACCGGGGGAGACCCAGTACTTC.

The rearrangement uses TRBV12-5 and TRBJ2-1; 7 bases map to TRBD1. Germline CDR1 is LGHNT and CDR2 is FRNRAP. This CDR3 region has 15 residues. The trim removed 8 bases at V and 4 bases at J, leaving 11 bases unmatched. CDR3 in amino acids: CASRYGTDLYNEQFF. In nucleotides, the CDR3 is TGTGCTAGTAGGTACGGGACAGACCTTTACAATGAGCAGTTCTTC.

The chain has TRBV5-1 and TRBJ1-3; D is unclear. The V end lost 0 bases, the J end lost 0 bases, and 10 bases lay between the germline ends. This CDR3 spans 16 amino acids. Germline CDR1 reads SGHRS; CDR2 reads YFSETQ. The CDR3 region is CASSLEGESSGNTIYF. CDR3 DNA sequence: TGCGCCAGCAGCTTGGAGGGCGAGAGCTCTGGAAACACCATATATTTT.

The rearrangement joins TRBV6-1 to TRBJ2-3, with a possible D match to TRBD2 (6 bases). CDR1 MNHNS and CDR2 SASEGT come from the germline V gene. Trimming took off 6 bases at V and 2 bases at J, with 9 bases between the two ends. The CDR3 is 13 residues long. CDR3 in amino acids: CASRQDYTDTQYF. CDR3 sequence (DNA): TGTGCCAGCAGGCAGGACTACACAGATACGCAGTATTTT.

This chain joins TRBV10-3 and TRBJ2-5, with 15 bases aligning to TRBD2. This CDR3 is built from 17 residues. Trimming cost V 6 bases and J 5 bases; bases outside gene matches: 10. CDR1 and CDR2 from the germline V gene are ENHRY and SYGVKD. As DNA, the CDR3 is TGTGCCATCAGGCCGGGACTAGCGGGAGGTTGGCTTGAGACCCAGTACTTC. It specifies CAIRPGLAGGWLETQYF.

The CDR3 sequence is CATPPGWSDTQYF. In nucleotides, the CDR3 is TGTGCCACCCCCCCAGGGTGGTCGGATACGCAGTATTTT. The chain has TRBV15 and TRBJ2-3, with D possibly TRBD1 on 5 matching bases. This CDR3 comprises 13 residues. Deletions cut 8 bases from V and 6 bases from J, with 15 bases between. Germline values: CDR1 LNHNV, CDR2 YYDKDF (reference sequence).

This chain joins TRBV4-1 and TRBJ2-2, with TRBD2 identical over 13 bases. The CDR3 loop spans 17 amino acids. Losses at the gene ends were 4 bases for V and 0 bases for J; bases not matched to a gene: 2. Germline lookup yields CDR1 MGHRA and CDR2 YSYEKL. In DNA form, the CDR3 reads TGCGCCAGCAGCCCGGGACTAGCGGGGCCGAACACCGGGGAGCTGTTTTTT. Residues: CASSPGLAGPNTGELFF.

About this clone itself: Other DNA sequences within the sample encode an identical CDR3. The chain is built from TRBV27 and TRBJ2-3; 8 bases map to TRBD1. This CDR3 comprises 15 residues. In germline, CDR1 is MNHEY, CDR2 SMNVEV (reference sequence). With 5 bases clipped from V and 0 bases from J, the junction kept 4 bases outside the gene matches. CDR3 protein: CASSLTGDSTDTQYF. In DNA, the CDR3 is TGTGCCAGCAGTCTGACAGGGGACAGCACAGATACGCAGTATTTT.

The chain joins TRBV7-9 to TRBJ1-2; D gene uncertain. The V gene lost 1 base and the J gene lost 8 bases, with 20 bases spanning the gap. CDR3 length: 16 amino acids. Germline loops: CDR1 SEHNR, CDR2 FQNEAQ (reference sequence). The CDR3 DNA reads as TGTGCCAGCAGCTTAGTCAGCGGGCCCATCACGGAAGGCTACACCTTC. Its protein is CASSLVSGPITEGYTF. The full variable domain, with the rest looked up from reference TRBV7-9 and TRBJ1-2, is DTGVSQNPRHKITKRGQNVTFRCDPISEHNRLYWYRQTLGQGPEFLTYFQNEAQLEKSRLLSDRFSAERPKGSFSTLEIQRTEQGDSAMYLCASSLVSGPITEGYTFGSGTRLTVV.

CDR3 region: CASVRDTQYF. The CDR3 DNA follows: TGTGCCAGCGTTCGGGATACGCAGTATTTT. The chain uses TRBV7-9 and TRBJ2-3; no firm D call. Germline V gene lookup returns CDR1 SEHNR and CDR2 FQNEAQ (reference sequence). V lost 8 bases and J 6 bases, leaving 6 bases between the germline ends. The CDR3 spans 10 residues.

V and J are TRBV9 and TRBJ1-5; D is unresolved. The CDR3 covers 15 residues. CDR1 SGDLS and CDR2 YYNGEE come from the germline V gene. V lost 0 bases to trimming and J lost 3 bases, with 10 bases between them. CDR3 residues: CASSVGGQPNQPQHF. The CDR3, as DNA: TGTGCCAGCAGCGTAGGCGGGCAACCCAATCAGCCCCAGCATTTT.

This clone has a single count. The junction differs from germline at one of its ends, possibly a read error. The chain carries TRBV7-9 and TRBJ2-5, with D perhaps TRBD2 (6 bases). The CDR3 extends over 16 amino acids. Germline loops: CDR1 SEHNR, CDR2 FQNEAQ (reference sequence). The CDR3 sequence: CASSWPPVAEKEAQYF. The CDR3 region has the DNA TGTGCCAGCAGCTGGCCTCCCGTAGCGGAGAAAGAGGCCCAGTACTTC.